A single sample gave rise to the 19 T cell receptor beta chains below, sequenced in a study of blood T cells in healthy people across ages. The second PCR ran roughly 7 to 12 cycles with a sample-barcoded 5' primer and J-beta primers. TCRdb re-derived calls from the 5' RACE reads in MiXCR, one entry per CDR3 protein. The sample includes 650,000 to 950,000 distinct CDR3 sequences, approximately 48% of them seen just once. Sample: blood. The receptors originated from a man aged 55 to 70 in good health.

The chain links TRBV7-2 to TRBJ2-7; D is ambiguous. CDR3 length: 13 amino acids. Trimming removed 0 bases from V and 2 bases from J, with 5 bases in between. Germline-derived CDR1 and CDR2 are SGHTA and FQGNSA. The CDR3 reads CASSLAQPYEQYF. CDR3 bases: TGTGCCAGCAGCTTAGCCCAGCCCTACGAGCAGTACTTC. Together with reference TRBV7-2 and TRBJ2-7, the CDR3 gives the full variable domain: GAGVSQSPSNKVTEKGKDVELRCDPISGHTALYWYRQSLGQGLEFLIYFQGNSAPDKSGLPSDRFSAERTGGSVSTLTIQRTQQEDSAVYLCASSLAQPYEQYFGPGTRLTVT.

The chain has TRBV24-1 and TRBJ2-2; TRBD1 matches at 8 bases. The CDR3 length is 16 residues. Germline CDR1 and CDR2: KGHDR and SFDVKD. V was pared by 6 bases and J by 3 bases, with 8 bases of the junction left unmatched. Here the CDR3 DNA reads TGTGCCACCAGTACTCGGACAGGGAGGCACACCGGGGAGCTGTTTTTT. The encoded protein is CATSTRTGRHTGELFF.

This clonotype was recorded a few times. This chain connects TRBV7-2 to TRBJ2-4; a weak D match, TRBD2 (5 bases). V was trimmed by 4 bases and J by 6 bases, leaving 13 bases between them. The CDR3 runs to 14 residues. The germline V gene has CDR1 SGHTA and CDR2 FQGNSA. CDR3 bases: TGTGCCAGCAGCTCGGACTGGGCGAGAAACATTCAGTACTTC. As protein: CASSSDWARNIQYF.

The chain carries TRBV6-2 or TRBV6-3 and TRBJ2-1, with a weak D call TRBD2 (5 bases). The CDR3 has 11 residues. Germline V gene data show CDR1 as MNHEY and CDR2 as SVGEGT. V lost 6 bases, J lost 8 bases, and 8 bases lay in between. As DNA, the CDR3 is TGTGCCAGCAGCCGACTACATGAGCAGTTCTTC. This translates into CASSRLHEQFF.

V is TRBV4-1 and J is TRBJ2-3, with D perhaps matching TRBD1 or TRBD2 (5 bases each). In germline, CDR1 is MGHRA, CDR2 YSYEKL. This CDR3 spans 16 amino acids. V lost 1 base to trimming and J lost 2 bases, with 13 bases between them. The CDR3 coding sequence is TGCGCCAGCAGCCAAGGACGGGACCGATTCACAGATACGCAGTATTTT. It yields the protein CASSQGRDRFTDTQYF.

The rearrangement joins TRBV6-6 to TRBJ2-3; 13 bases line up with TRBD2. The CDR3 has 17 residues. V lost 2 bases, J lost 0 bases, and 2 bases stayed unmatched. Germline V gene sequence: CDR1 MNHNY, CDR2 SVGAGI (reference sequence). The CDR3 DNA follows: TGTGCCAGCAGTTACCCGGGACTAGCGGGGAGCACAGATACGCAGTATTTT. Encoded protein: CASSYPGLAGSTDTQYF.

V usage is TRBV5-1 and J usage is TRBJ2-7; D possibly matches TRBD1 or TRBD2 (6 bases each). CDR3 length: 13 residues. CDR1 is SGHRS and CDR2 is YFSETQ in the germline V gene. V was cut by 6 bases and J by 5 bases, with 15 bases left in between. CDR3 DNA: TGCGCCAGCAACAGGGTTCCGGGAGACGAGCAGTACTTC. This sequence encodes CASNRVPGDEQYF.

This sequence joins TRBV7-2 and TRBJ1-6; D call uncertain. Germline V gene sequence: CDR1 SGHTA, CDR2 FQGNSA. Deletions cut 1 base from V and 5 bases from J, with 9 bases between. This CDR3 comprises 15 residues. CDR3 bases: TGTGCCAGCAGCTTAGAAGGCAGAGATAATTCACCCCTCCACTTT. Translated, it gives CASSLEGRDNSPLHF. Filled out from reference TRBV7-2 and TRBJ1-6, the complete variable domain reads GAGVSQSPSNKVTEKGKDVELRCDPISGHTALYWYRQSLGQGLEFLIYFQGNSAPDKSGLPSDRFSAERTGGSVSTLTIQRTQQEDSAVYLCASSLEGRDNSPLHFGNGTRLTVT.

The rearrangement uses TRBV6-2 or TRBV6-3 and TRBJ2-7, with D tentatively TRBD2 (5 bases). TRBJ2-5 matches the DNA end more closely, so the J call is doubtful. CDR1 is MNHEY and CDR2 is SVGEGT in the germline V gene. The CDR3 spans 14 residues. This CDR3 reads CASSHGVEAETQYF. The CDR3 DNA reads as TGTGCCAGCAGCCACGGGGTAGAGGCGGAGACCCAGTACTTC.

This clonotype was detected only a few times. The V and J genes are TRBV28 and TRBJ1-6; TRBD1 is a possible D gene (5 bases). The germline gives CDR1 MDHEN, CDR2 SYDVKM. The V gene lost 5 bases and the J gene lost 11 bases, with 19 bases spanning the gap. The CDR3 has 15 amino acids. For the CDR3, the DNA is TGTGCCAGCAGTCCTCCGGGACTGGGCATGCCACCCCTCCACTTT. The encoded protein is CASSPPGLGMPPLHF.

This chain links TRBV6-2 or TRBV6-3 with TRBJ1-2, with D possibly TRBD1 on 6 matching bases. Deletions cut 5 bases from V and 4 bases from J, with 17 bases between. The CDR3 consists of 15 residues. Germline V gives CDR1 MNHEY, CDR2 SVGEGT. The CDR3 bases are TGTGCCAGCAGTCTTACAGGGATCGCCATCTATGGCTACACCTTC. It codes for CASSLTGIAIYGYTF.

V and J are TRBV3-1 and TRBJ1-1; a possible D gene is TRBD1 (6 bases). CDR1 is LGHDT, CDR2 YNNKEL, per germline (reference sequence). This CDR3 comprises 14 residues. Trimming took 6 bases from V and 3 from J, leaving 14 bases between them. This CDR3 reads CASREQDRHTEAFF. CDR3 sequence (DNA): TGTGCCAGCAGAGAACAAGACAGGCACACTGAAGCTTTCTTT. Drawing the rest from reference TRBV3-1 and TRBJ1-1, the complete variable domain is DTAVSQTPKYLVTQMGNDKSIKCEQNLGHDTMYWYKQDSKKFLKIMFSYNNKELIINETVPNRFSPKSPDKAHLNLHINSLELGDSAVYFCASREQDRHTEAFFGQGTRLTVV.

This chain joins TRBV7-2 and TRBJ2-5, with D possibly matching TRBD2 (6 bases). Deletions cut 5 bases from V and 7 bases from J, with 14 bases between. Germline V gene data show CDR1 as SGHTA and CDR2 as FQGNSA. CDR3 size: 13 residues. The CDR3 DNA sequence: TGTGCCAGCAGCGCACAGAGGAGGGGGACCCAGTACTTC. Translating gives CASSAQRRGTQYF.

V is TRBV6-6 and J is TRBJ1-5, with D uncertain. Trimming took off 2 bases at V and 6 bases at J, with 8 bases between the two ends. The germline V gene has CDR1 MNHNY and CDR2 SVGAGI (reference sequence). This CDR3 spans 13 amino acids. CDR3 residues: CASSYGWGQPQHF. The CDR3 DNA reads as TGTGCCAGCAGTTACGGGTGGGGTCAGCCCCAGCATTTT.

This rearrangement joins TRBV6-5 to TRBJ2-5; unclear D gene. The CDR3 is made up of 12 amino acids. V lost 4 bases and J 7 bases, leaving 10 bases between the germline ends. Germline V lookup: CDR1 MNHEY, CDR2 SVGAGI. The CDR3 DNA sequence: TGTGCCAGCAGTTCGCCCCCTAGGACCCAGTACTTC. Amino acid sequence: CASSSPPRTQYF.

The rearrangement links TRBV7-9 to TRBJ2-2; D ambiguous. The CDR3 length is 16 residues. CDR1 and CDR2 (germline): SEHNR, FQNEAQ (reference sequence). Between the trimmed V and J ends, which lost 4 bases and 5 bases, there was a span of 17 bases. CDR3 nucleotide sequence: TGTGCCAGCAGCTCTGATCGTTTGTGGTGGACCGGGGAGCTGTTTTTT. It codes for CASSSDRLWWTGELFF. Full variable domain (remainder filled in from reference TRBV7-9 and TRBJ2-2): DTGVSQNPRHKITKRGQNVTFRCDPISEHNRLYWYRQTLGQGPEFLTYFQNEAQLEKSRLLSDRFSAERPKGSFSTLEIQRTEQGDSAMYLCASSSDRLWWTGELFFGEGSRLTVL.

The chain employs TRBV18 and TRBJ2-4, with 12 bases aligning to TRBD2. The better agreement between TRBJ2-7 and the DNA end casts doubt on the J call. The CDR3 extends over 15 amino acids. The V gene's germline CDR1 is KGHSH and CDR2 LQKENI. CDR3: CASSNTGTSGYEQYF. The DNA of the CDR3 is TGTGCCAGCTCTAACACCGGGACTAGCGGGTACGAGCAGTACTTC.

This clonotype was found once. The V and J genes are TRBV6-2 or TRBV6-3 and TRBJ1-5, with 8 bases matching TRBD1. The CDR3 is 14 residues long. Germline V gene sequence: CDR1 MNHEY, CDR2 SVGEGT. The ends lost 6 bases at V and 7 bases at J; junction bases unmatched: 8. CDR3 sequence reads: CASRLAGGGQPQHF. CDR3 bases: TGTGCCAGCAGGTTGGCAGGGGGCGGACAGCCCCAGCATTTT.

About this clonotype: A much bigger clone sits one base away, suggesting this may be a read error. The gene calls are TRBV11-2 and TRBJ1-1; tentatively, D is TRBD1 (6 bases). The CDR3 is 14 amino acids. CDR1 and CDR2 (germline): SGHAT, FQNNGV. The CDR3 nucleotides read TGTGCCGGCAGCTTAGTGTTCGGGGGCTCTGAAGCTTTCTTT. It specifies CAGSLVFGGSEAFF.